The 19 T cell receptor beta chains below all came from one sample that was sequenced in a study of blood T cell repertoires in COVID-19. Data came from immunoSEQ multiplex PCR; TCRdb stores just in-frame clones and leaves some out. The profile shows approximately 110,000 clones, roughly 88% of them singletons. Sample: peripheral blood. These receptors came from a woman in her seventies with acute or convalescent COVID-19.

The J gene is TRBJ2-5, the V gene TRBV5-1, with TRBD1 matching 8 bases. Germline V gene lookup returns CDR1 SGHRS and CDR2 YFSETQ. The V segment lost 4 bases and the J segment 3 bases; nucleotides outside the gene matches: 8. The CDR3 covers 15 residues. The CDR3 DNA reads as TGCGCCAGCAGCACCCGACAGGGGTGGGAAGAGACCCAGTACTTC. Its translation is CASSTRQGWEETQYF.

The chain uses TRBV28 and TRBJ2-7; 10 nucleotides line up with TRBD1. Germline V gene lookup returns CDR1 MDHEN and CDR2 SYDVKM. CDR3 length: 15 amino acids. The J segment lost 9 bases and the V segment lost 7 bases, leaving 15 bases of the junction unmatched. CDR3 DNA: TGTGCCAGCACCTCTAGAGGGACAGGGGCTGGGGCGCAGTACTTC. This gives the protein CASTSRGTGAGAQYF.

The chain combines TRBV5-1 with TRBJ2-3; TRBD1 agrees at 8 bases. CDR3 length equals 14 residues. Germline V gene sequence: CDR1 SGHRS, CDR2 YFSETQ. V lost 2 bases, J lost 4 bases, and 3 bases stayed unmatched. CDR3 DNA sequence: TGCGCCAGCAGCTTACAGGGGGAGGCAGATACGCAGTATTTT. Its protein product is CASSLQGEADTQYF.

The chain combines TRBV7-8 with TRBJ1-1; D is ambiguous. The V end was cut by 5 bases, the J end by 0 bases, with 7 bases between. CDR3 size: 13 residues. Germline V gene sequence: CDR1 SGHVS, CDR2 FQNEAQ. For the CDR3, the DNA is TGTGCCAGCAGCCCTTTTATGAACACTGAAGCTTTCTTT. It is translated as CASSPFMNTEAFF.

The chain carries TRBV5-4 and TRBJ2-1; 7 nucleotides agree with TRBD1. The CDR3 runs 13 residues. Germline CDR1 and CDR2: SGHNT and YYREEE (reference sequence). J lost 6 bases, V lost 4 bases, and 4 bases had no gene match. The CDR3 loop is CASSLRQGNEQFF. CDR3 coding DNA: TGTGCCAGCAGCCTGCGACAGGGCAATGAGCAGTTCTTC.

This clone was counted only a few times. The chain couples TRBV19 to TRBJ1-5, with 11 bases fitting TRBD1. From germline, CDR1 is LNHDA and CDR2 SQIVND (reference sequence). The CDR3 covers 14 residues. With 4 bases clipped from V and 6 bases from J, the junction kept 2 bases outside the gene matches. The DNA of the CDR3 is TGTGCCAGTAGTACCGGGACAGGGGGTCAGCCCCAGCATTTT. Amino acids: CASSTGTGGQPQHF.

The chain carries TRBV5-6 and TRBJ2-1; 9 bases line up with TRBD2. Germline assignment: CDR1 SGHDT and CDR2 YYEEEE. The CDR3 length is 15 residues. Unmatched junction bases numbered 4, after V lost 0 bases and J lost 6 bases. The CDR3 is CASSLEPSGINEQFF. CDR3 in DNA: TGTGCCAGCAGCTTGGAACCTAGCGGGATCAATGAGCAGTTCTTC.

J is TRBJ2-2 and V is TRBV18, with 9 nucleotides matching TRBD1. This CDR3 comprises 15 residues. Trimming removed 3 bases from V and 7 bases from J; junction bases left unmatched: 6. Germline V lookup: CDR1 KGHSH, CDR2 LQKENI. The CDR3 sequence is CASSPIGQGLGELFF. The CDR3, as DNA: TGTGCCAGCTCACCCATCGGACAGGGGCTCGGGGAGCTGTTTTTT.

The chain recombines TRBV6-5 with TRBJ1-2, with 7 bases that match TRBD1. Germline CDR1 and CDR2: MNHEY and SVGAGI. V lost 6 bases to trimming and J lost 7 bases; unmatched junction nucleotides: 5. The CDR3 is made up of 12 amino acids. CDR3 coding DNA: TGTGCCAGCAGACCCGGGACAGCTGGCTACACCTTC. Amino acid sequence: CASRPGTAGYTF.

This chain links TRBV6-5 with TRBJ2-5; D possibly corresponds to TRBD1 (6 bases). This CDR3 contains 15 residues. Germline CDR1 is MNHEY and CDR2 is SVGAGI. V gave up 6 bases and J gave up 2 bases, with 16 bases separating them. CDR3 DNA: TGTGCCAGCAGCCTCTCCGGGACACTTCAAGAGACCCAGTACTTC. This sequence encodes CASSLSGTLQETQYF.

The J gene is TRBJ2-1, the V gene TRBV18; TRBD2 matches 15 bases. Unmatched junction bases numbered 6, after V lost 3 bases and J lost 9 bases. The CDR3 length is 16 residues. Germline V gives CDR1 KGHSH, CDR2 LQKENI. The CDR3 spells CASSPGLAGGPSEQFF. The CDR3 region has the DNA TGTGCCAGCTCACCTGGACTAGCGGGGGGGCCGAGTGAGCAGTTCTTC. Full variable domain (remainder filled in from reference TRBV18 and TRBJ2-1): NAGVMQNPRHLVRRRGQEARLRCSPMKGHSHVYWYRQLPEEGLKFMVYLQKENIIDESGMPKERFSAEFPKEGPSILRIQQVVRGDSAAYFCASSPGLAGGPSEQFFGPGTRLTVL.

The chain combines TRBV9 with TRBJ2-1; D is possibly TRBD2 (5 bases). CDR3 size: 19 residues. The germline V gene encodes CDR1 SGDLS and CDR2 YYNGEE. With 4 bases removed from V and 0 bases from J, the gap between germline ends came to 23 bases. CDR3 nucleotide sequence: TGTGCCAGCAGCTCCCCCCTCGGTCCGGGGAAAGTCTCCTACAATGAGCAGTTCTTC. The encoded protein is CASSSPLGPGKVSYNEQFF. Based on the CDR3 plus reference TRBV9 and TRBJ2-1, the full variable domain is DSGVTQTPKHLITATGQRVTLRCSPRSGDLSVYWYQQSLDQGLQFLIQYYNGEERAKGNILERFSAQQFPDLHSELNLSSLELGDSALYFCASSSPLGPGKVSYNEQFFGPGTRLTVL.

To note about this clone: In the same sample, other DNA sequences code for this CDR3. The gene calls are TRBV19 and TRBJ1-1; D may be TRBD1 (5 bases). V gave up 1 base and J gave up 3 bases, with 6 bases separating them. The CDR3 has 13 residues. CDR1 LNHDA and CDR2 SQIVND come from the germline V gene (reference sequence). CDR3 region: CASSIAGDTEAFF. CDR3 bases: TGTGCCAGTAGTATAGCGGGGGACACTGAAGCTTTCTTT.

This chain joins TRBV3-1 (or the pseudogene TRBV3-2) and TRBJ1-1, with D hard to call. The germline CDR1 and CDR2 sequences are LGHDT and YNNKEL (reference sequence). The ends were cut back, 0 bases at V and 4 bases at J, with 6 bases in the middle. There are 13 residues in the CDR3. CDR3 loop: CASSQDPFTEAFF. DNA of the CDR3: TGTGCCAGCAGCCAAGACCCGTTCACTGAAGCTTTCTTT.

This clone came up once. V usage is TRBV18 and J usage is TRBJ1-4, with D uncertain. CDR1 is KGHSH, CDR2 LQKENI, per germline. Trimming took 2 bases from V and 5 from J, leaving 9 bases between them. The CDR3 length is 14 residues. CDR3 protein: CASSPAGSNEKLFF. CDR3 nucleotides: TGTGCCAGCTCACCAGCGGGGAGCAATGAAAAACTGTTTTTT.

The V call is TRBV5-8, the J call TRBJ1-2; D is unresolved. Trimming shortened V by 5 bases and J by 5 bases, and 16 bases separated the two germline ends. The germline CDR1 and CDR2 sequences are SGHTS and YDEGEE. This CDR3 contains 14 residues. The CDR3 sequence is CASRRPVNPYGYTF. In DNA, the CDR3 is TGTGCCAGCAGGCGGCCGGTAAACCCTTATGGCTACACCTTC.

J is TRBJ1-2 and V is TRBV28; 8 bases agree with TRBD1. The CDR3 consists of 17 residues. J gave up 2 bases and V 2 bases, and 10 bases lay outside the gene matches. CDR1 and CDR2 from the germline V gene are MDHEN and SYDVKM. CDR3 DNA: TGTGCCAGCAGTTTAAGACCCCCCCAGGGGGCCAACTATGGCTACACCTTC. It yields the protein CASSLRPPQGANYGYTF.

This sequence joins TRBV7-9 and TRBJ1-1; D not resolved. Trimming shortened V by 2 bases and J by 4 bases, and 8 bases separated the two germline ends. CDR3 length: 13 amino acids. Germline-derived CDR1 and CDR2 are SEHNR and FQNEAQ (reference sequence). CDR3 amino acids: CASSLIDSTEAFF. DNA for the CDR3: TGTGCCAGCAGCTTAATAGATAGCACTGAAGCTTTCTTT.

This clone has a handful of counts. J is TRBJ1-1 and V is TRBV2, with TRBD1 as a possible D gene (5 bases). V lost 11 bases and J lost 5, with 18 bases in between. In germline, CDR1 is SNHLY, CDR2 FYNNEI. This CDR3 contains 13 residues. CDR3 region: CAGNFDSTTEAFF. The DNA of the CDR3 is TGTGCCGGCAATTTTGACAGTACTACTGAAGCTTTCTTT.